The 28 T cell receptor beta chains reported below all come from one sample, sequenced in a study of blood T cell repertoires in COVID-19. The table came from immunoSEQ multiplex PCR; TCRdb's copy has only in-frame clones and leaves some out. The table has 120,000 or so clones, approximately 74% seen once; the top ten hold roughly 5%. Sequencing was done on a sample of peripheral blood. All receptors derive from a man aged 55 to 70 with acute or convalescent COVID-19.

V usage is TRBV27 and J usage is TRBJ1-6, with 10 nucleotides matching TRBD1. J lost 7 bases, V lost 2 bases, and 2 bases had no gene match. Looked up from germline, CDR1 is MNHEY and CDR2 is SMNVEV (reference sequence). The CDR3 has 15 amino acids. CDR3 protein: CASSLVGQGNSPLHF. In nucleotides, the CDR3 is TGTGCCAGCAGTTTAGTGGGACAGGGGAATTCACCCCTCCACTTT.

About this clone itself: The junction and the germline gene differ at one end; a read error may be behind it. V usage is TRBV6-5 and J usage is TRBJ1-1; D uncertain. CDR3 length equals 13 residues. Germline loops: CDR1 MNHEY, CDR2 SVGAGI. CDR3 DNA: TGTGCCAGCAGCCTAAATGTCGGCACTAAAGCTTTCTTT. This sequence encodes CASSLNVGTKAFF.

This sequence joins TRBV27 and TRBJ2-4, with D tentatively TRBD1 (5 bases). This CDR3 comprises 13 residues. Germline V CDR1 and CDR2: MNHEY, SMNVEV (reference sequence). V was shortened by 2 bases and J by 7 bases, with 9 bases between the two germline ends. The CDR3 bases are TGTGCCAGCAGTTTAACTGACAGCAACATTCAGTACTTC. Translation: CASSLTDSNIQYF.

This clone was detected a few times. The CDR3 DNA sequence: TGTGCCAGCAGCACCGGACAGGGAGATACGCAGTATTTT. This gives the protein CASSTGQGDTQYF. V and J are TRBV5-6 and TRBJ2-3; 8 bases are a match to TRBD1. CDR3 size: 13 residues. The germline V gene encodes CDR1 SGHDT and CDR2 YYEEEE. With V trimmed by 4 bases and J by 5 bases, 3 bases remained unmatched.

The chain is built from TRBV24-1 and TRBJ1-5; 7 bases align to TRBD1. Germline CDR1 is KGHDR and CDR2 is SFDVKD. The CDR3 is 17 amino acids. After removal of 4 bases from V and 3 bases from J, the junction contained 11 bases not matched to a gene. The CDR3 DNA sequence: TGTGCCACCAGTGACGTAGACAGGGAAGGATACAATCAGCCCCAGCATTTT. Its protein product is CATSDVDREGYNQPQHF.

The V gene is TRBV2, the J gene TRBJ1-1; the D gene is possibly TRBD1 (5 bases). Germline values: CDR1 SNHLY, CDR2 FYNNEI. The CDR3 sequence is 14 residues long. V lost 6 bases and J lost 4, with 15 bases in between. CDR3 amino acids: CASSKTAGGTEAFF. DNA for the CDR3: TGTGCCAGCAGCAAGACTGCGGGGGGCACTGAAGCTTTCTTT.

The sample holds a few counts of this clone. The rearrangement joins TRBV4-2 to TRBJ2-7; the D gene is possibly TRBD2 (6 bases). The CDR3 has 14 residues. CDR1 is LGHNA and CDR2 is YNFKEQ in the germline V gene. Trimming took off 4 bases at V and 4 bases at J, with 14 bases between the two ends. The DNA of the CDR3 is TGTGCCAGCAGCCCGGCGGGGTTGTCATACGAGCAGTACTTC. Residues: CASSPAGLSYEQYF.

This clone was seen a handful of times. V usage is TRBV29-1 and J usage is TRBJ1-2; D may be TRBD1 (6 bases). The CDR3 contains 12 residues. Germline V gene data show CDR1 as SQVTM and CDR2 as ANQGSEA. Trimming cost V 6 bases and J 3 bases, with 11 bases left between them. CDR3 DNA sequence: TGCAGCGTGGGGCCAGGGGACTATGGCTACACCTTC. Its translation is CSVGPGDYGYTF.

J is TRBJ2-7 and V is TRBV3-1 (or the pseudogene TRBV3-2), with 10 nucleotides matching TRBD1. Germline assignment: CDR1 LGHDT and CDR2 YNNKEL (reference sequence). V lost 1 base and J lost 4; bases outside the gene matches: 4. The CDR3 length is 15 residues. The CDR3 nucleotides read TGTGCCAGCAGCCAAGTTCTGGGACAGGGGTACGAGCAGTACTTC. Translating gives CASSQVLGQGYEQYF.

The CDR3 loop is CASSRSSGHGELFF. The CDR3 coding sequence is TGTGCCAGCAGCCGTTCTAGCGGCCACGGGGAGCTGTTTTTT. The chain has TRBV5-4 and TRBJ2-2, with 7 bases aligning to TRBD2. Germline CDR1 reads SGHNT; CDR2 reads YYREEE (reference sequence). Losses at the gene ends were 4 bases for V and 7 bases for J; bases not matched to a gene: 7. The CDR3 runs 14 residues.

This chain links TRBV6-5 with TRBJ1-2; 7 positions agree with TRBD1. This CDR3 has 12 residues. V dropped 6 bases and J dropped 4; count of bases not matched to a gene: 2. CDR1 is MNHEY and CDR2 is SVGAGI in the germline V gene. The CDR3 nucleotides are TGTGCCAGCAGGGACAGGACCTATGGCTACACCTTC. It translates to CASRDRTYGYTF.

The rearrangement links TRBV6-6 to TRBJ1-3, with TRBD1 as a possible D gene (5 bases). The CDR3 extends over 12 amino acids. Per the germline V gene, CDR1 is MNHNY and CDR2 is SVGAGI (reference sequence). Between the trimmed V and J ends, which lost 9 bases and 2 bases, there was a span of 8 bases. The CDR3 DNA follows: TGTGCCAGTAGGGGCCCTGGAAACACCATATATTTT. This codes for CASRGPGNTIYF.

V usage is TRBV5-1 and J usage is TRBJ1-4; D is undetermined. Per germline, CDR1 SGHRS and CDR2 YFSETQ. There are 13 residues in the CDR3. Trimming stripped 5 bases from V and 3 bases from J, with 8 bases between. CDR3 nucleotide sequence: TGCGCCAGCAGTCGGAGGGCTAATGAAAAACTGTTTTTT. Translated, it gives CASSRRANEKLFF.

The V call is TRBV29-1, the J call TRBJ1-2; TRBD1 is a possible D gene (5 bases). The V end lost 7 bases, the J end lost 4 bases, and 19 bases lay between the germline ends. This CDR3 comprises 14 residues. Germline V gene sequence: CDR1 SQVTM, CDR2 ANQGSEA. The CDR3 bases are TGCAGCGCCGTGGGTCAGGGTCCGCCCTATGGCTACACCTTC. It is translated as CSAVGQGPPYGYTF.

The CDR3 spells CASSRGREHGNEQFF. In DNA, the CDR3 is TGTGCCAGCAGCCGAGGGCGGGAGCATGGCAATGAGCAGTTCTTC. This chain joins TRBV7-3 and TRBJ2-1, with 7 bases identical to TRBD2. V shed 5 bases and J 6 bases; nucleotides not matched to a gene: 10. This CDR3 is built from 15 residues. The germline V gene encodes CDR1 SGHTA and CDR2 FQGTGA.

The chain joins TRBV29-1 to TRBJ2-5; D perhaps matches TRBD1 (6 bases). Trimming shortened V by 3 bases and J by 7 bases, and 18 bases separated the two germline ends. The CDR3 length is 14 residues. Germline V gene sequence: CDR1 SQVTM, CDR2 ANQGSEA. The CDR3 here is CSVERGFGKGTQYF. The CDR3 DNA is TGCAGCGTTGAGAGGGGGTTCGGGAAGGGGACCCAGTACTTC.

The sample holds a few counts of this clone. This chain connects TRBV7-9 to TRBJ2-3; 12 bases fit TRBD2. Germline CDR1 is SEHNR and CDR2 is FQNEAQ (reference sequence). V shed 6 bases and J 8 bases; nucleotides not matched to a gene: 12. This CDR3 is 16 amino acids long. The CDR3 region is CASRPWTSGAAATQYF. The CDR3 nucleotides read TGTGCCAGCAGACCATGGACTAGCGGGGCCGCCGCTACGCAGTATTTT.

V usage is TRBV30 and J usage is TRBJ2-7; D is unresolved. The length of the CDR3 is 12 residues. V lost 4 bases to trimming and J lost 3 bases, with 10 bases between them. Germline values: CDR1 GTSNPN, CDR2 SVGIG (reference sequence). In DNA, the CDR3 is TGTGCCTGGACCCTTTCGGGCTACGAGCAGTACTTC. Its protein is CAWTLSGYEQYF.

In DNA, the CDR3 is TGTGCCAGCAGCTTAGCAGGGTCCTACGAGCAGTACTTC. It encodes CASSLAGSYEQYF. The genes are TRBV11-2 and TRBJ2-7; D may be TRBD1 (5 bases). Germline V gene data show CDR1 as SGHAT and CDR2 as FQNNGV. V lost 1 base and J 1 base, leaving 5 bases between the germline ends. CDR3 length: 13 residues.

V is TRBV5-1 and J is TRBJ1-1, with a weak D call TRBD1 (5 bases). V lost 0 bases, J lost 7 bases, and 13 bases lay in between. Germline V CDR1 and CDR2: SGHRS, YFSETQ. There are 14 residues in the CDR3. This CDR3 reads CASSLDGRVVEAFF. DNA of the CDR3: TGCGCCAGCAGCTTGGATGGCAGGGTGGTTGAAGCTTTCTTT.

In its sample, this clone was seen a few times. V gene TRBV6-5 combines with J gene TRBJ1-6, with D possibly matching TRBD1 (6 bases). This CDR3 is built from 13 residues. V dropped 8 bases and J dropped 8 bases, with 13 bases sitting between them. Germline-derived CDR1 and CDR2 are MNHEY and SVGAGI. The CDR3 loop is CASGSQGYSPLHF. Here the CDR3 DNA reads TGTGCCAGCGGGTCACAGGGCTATTCACCCCTCCACTTT.

V gene TRBV19 combines with J gene TRBJ2-2; D unclear. The V end lost 2 bases, the J end lost 5 bases, and 9 bases lay between the germline ends. CDR3 length: 14 residues. Germline V gene sequence: CDR1 LNHDA, CDR2 SQIVND (reference sequence). The CDR3 loop reads CASSILVTTGELFF. As DNA, the CDR3 is TGTGCCAGTAGTATACTAGTCACTACCGGGGAGCTGTTTTTT. The whole variable domain, filled in from reference TRBV19 and TRBJ2-2, reads DGGITQSPKYLFRKEGQNVTLSCEQNLNHDAMYWYRQDPGQGLRLIYYSQIVNDFQKGDIAEGYSVSREKKESFPLTVTSAQKNPTAFYLCASSILVTTGELFFGEGSRLTVL.

The chain uses TRBV19 and TRBJ2-5; 14 bases are a match to TRBD2. Germline values: CDR1 LNHDA, CDR2 SQIVND (reference sequence). CDR3 size: 17 residues. V shed 5 bases, J shed 2 bases, and the junction held 7 bases outside the gene matches. CDR3 bases: TGTGCCAGTAGTTCTGGACTAGCGGGAGGAAAACAAGAGACCCAGTACTTC. Translated, it gives CASSSGLAGGKQETQYF.

This clone was counted a few times. The J gene is TRBJ1-1, the V gene TRBV4-2, with a tentative D call TRBD1 (5 bases). The V and J ends lost 8 bases and 1 base respectively, with 8 bases between them. Germline assignment: CDR1 LGHNA and CDR2 YNFKEQ. The CDR3 extends over 12 amino acids. The chain's CDR3 is CASATGNTEAFF. The CDR3 bases are TGTGCCAGCGCTACAGGGAACACTGAAGCTTTCTTT.

This clone has only a few counts. The chain recombines TRBV4-1 with TRBJ2-1; 9 nucleotides align to TRBD2. V dropped 0 bases and J dropped 4; count of bases not matched to a gene: 4. Germline lookup yields CDR1 MGHRA and CDR2 YSYEKL. The CDR3 covers 16 residues. For the CDR3, the DNA is TGCGCCAGCAGCCAAGATCGACTAGCGGTATACAATGAGCAGTTCTTC. Translation gives CASSQDRLAVYNEQFF.

This clone was observed a few times. The gene calls are TRBV28 and TRBJ1-2, with 7 bases identical to TRBD1. The CDR3 length is 12 residues. Germline V gives CDR1 MDHEN, CDR2 SYDVKM. V shed 5 bases and J 7 bases; nucleotides not matched to a gene: 4. The CDR3 spells CASSKQGTGYTF. In nucleotides, the CDR3 is TGTGCCAGCAGTAAACAGGGGACTGGCTACACCTTC.

This clone has a handful of counts. The chain has TRBV24-1 and TRBJ1-5, with no clear D. Trimming took off 4 bases at V and 2 bases at J, with 14 bases between the two ends. This CDR3 has 16 amino acids. The V gene's germline CDR1 is KGHDR and CDR2 SFDVKD. The CDR3 sequence: CATSDNYGLGNQPQHF. CDR3 coding DNA: TGTGCCACCAGTGACAATTACGGACTCGGCAATCAGCCCCAGCATTTT.

The chain joins TRBV4-1 to TRBJ2-7; TRBD2 matches at 9 bases. The CDR3 has 15 amino acids. Germline CDR1 reads MGHRA; CDR2 reads YSYEKL. Trimming removed 4 bases from V and 3 bases from J; junction bases left unmatched: 7. CDR3 sequence: CASSRYGGGGYEQYF. CDR3 sequence (DNA): TGCGCCAGCAGCCGATACGGCGGGGGGGGCTACGAGCAGTACTTC.